This passage covers 29 T cell receptor beta chains from one sample sequenced in a study of HIV-infected patients and healthy controls. All unsorted peripheral T cells were captured because whole blood was used without fractionation. cDNA was made from approximately 0.55 ug RNA using alpha and beta constant primers. Each of the alpha and beta chains got its own library through chain-specific third strand synthesis with indices. Each CDR3 protein is one row after TCRdb ran MiXCR on the 5' RACE reads. The sample carries 12,000 or so distinct CDR3 sequences, around 5% recorded once. The sample consisted of blood. Receptor source: an adult in good health.

This clonotype is labeled medium-sized. The chain links TRBV5-1 to TRBJ2-7; D perhaps matches TRBD2 (5 bases). This CDR3 is built from 15 residues. The germline V and J ends were trimmed by 0 bases and 2 bases, with 12 bases remaining between them. Germline assignment: CDR1 SGHRS and CDR2 YFSETQ. The CDR3 is CASSLERGPAYEQYF. CDR3 DNA sequence: TGCGCCAGCAGCTTGGAGCGAGGGCCCGCCTACGAGCAGTACTTC.

By proportion, this clonotype is medium-sized (0.01 to 0.1%). The rearrangement uses TRBV20-1 and TRBJ2-5, with 9 nucleotides matching TRBD2. The CDR3 is 17 residues long. Trimming removed 2 bases from V and 0 bases from J; junction bases left unmatched: 10. Looked up from germline, CDR1 is DFQATT and CDR2 is SNEGSKA (reference sequence). CDR3 nucleotide sequence: TGCAGTGCTAGATTCCAGCGGGGGGCCTGGTACCAAGAGACCCAGTACTTC. Its translation is CSARFQRGAWYQETQYF.

This clonotype has ten or more counts. The J gene is TRBJ2-7, the V gene TRBV12-3 or TRBV12-4; the D is unclear. The CDR3 is 13 residues long. Trimming took off 3 bases at V and 5 bases at J, with 11 bases between the two ends. The CDR3 spells CASSLVVGNEQYF. CDR3 bases: TGTGCCAGCAGTTTGGTCGTGGGGAACGAGCAGTACTTC.

This clonotype has more than one count but fewer than ten. The chain combines TRBV29-1 with TRBJ2-3; 7 bases align to TRBD1. CDR3 size: 14 residues. The germline CDR1 and CDR2 sequences are SQVTM and ANQGSEA. Losses at the gene ends were 4 bases for V and 1 base for J; bases not matched to a gene: 5. The CDR3 bases are TGCAGCGTTGTTTTGACAGGGCGCACAGATACGCAGTATTTT. As protein: CSVVLTGRTDTQYF.

The chain couples TRBV29-1 to TRBJ1-2; D uncertain. V was cut by 0 bases and J by 5 bases, with 10 bases left in between. From germline, CDR1 is SQVTM and CDR2 ANQGSEA. This CDR3 contains 13 residues. The CDR3 reads CSVEESGIYGYTF. Here the CDR3 DNA reads TGCAGCGTTGAAGAATCCGGAATTTATGGCTACACCTTC.

In its sample, this clonotype ranks as medium-sized (0.01 to 0.1%). The chain uses TRBV27 and TRBJ2-5; a weak D match, TRBD2 (6 bases). With 5 bases removed from V and 0 bases from J, the gap between germline ends came to 10 bases. Per the germline V gene, CDR1 is MNHEY and CDR2 is SMNVEV (reference sequence). The CDR3 spans 14 residues. The CDR3 spells CASSRGTNQETQYF. The CDR3 DNA sequence: TGTGCCAGCAGTCGCGGGACCAACCAAGAGACCCAGTACTTC.

This clonotype has ten or more counts. The chain is built from TRBV6-5 and TRBJ2-3, with 12 bases fitting TRBD2. CDR3 length: 17 residues. The germline V gene encodes CDR1 MNHEY and CDR2 SVGAGI. J gave up 1 base and V 4 bases, and 6 bases lay outside the gene matches. The CDR3 DNA reads as TGTGCCAGCAGTTTCGGGACTAGCGGGTTCCGCACAGATACGCAGTATTTT. Its translation: CASSFGTSGFRTDTQYF.

The gene calls are TRBV5-4 and TRBJ2-3; unclear D gene. V was clipped by 4 bases and J by 0 bases, with 9 bases between them. Germline CDR1 is SGHNT and CDR2 is YYREEE (reference sequence). The CDR3 spans 14 residues. CDR3 in amino acids: CASSVDTSTDTQYF. CDR3 coding DNA: TGTGCCAGCAGCGTGGATACTAGCACAGATACGCAGTATTTT.

This clonotype has at least ten counts. The chain employs TRBV10-1 and TRBJ2-1; maybe TRBD2 (6 bases). This CDR3 spans 15 amino acids. Trimming took off 0 bases at V and 2 bases at J, with 8 bases between the two ends. From germline, CDR1 is WNHNN and CDR2 SYGVQD (reference sequence). CDR3 DNA sequence: TGCGCCAGCAGTGAGTCCGGCGGGACCTACAATGAGCAGTTCTTC. Protein sequence: CASSESGGTYNEQFF.

This clonotype has at least ten counts. The rearrangement joins TRBV7-8 to TRBJ1-4; TRBD1 is a possible D gene (5 bases). The CDR3 consists of 15 residues. Trimming shortened V by 0 bases and J by 5 bases, and 10 bases separated the two germline ends. Per germline, CDR1 SGHVS and CDR2 FQNEAQ. CDR3 DNA sequence: TGTGCCAGCAGCTTAGCGTATGCAGGGAATGAAAAACTGTTTTTT. It specifies CASSLAYAGNEKLFF.

This clonotype was counted many times. This chain links TRBV27 with TRBJ1-2; a weak D match, TRBD1 (5 bases). Per germline, CDR1 MNHEY and CDR2 SMNVEV (reference sequence). V gave up 4 bases and J gave up 5 bases, with 35 bases separating them. The CDR3 is made up of 21 amino acids. For the CDR3, the DNA is TGTGCCAGCAGTTCGGGGACGGAAGCCTTCGGGTTATCTTACCCGGGATATGGCTACACCTTC. Its translation: CASSSGTEAFGLSYPGYGYTF.

This clonotype is labeled as medium-sized. The chain employs TRBV12-3 or TRBV12-4 and TRBJ1-1, with D unresolved. Between the trimmed V and J ends, which lost 5 bases and 2 bases, there was a span of 15 bases. The CDR3 is 15 residues long. The CDR3: CASSRGPKVNTEAFF. The CDR3 DNA sequence: TGTGCCAGCAGTCGAGGACCGAAAGTAAACACTGAAGCTTTCTTT.

The sample holds many counts of this clonotype. The chain recombines TRBV27 with TRBJ2-1; TRBD2 matches 9 bases. Germline V gene data show CDR1 as MNHEY and CDR2 as SMNVEV (reference sequence). CDR3 length: 15 amino acids. V lost 4 bases to trimming and J lost 7 bases; unmatched junction nucleotides: 8. CDR3 nucleotides: TGTGCCAGCAGTTCCCGGCGGGGGGGCCATAATGAGCAGTTCTTC. Protein sequence: CASSSRRGGHNEQFF.

This clonotype was observed many times. The chain links TRBV5-1 to TRBJ2-3; 12 nucleotides agree with TRBD2. CDR1 and CDR2 from the germline V gene are SGHRS and YFSETQ. This CDR3 has 18 amino acids. With 1 base clipped from V and 2 bases from J, the junction kept 8 bases outside the gene matches. CDR3 sequence: CASSLSLAGGQITDTQYF. The CDR3 nucleotides are TGCGCCAGCAGCTTGTCACTAGCGGGGGGACAAATCACAGATACGCAGTATTTT.

There are many counts of this clonotype. The chain employs TRBV27 and TRBJ2-7; 10 nucleotides align to TRBD2. Germline CDR1 and CDR2: MNHEY and SMNVEV (reference sequence). The CDR3 totals 14 residues. Unmatched junction bases numbered 7, after V lost 6 bases and J lost 5 bases. CDR3 bases: TGTGCCAGCAGAATAGCGGGGGGCGTAAACGAGCAGTACTTC. Translating it yields CASRIAGGVNEQYF.

This clonotype was counted ten times or more. The chain carries TRBV4-1 and TRBJ2-2; D is perhaps TRBD1 (5 bases). Germline V CDR1 and CDR2: MGHRA, YSYEKL. V lost 5 bases and J 4 bases, leaving 17 bases between the germline ends. This CDR3 is built from 16 residues. CDR3 nucleotide sequence: TGCGCCAGCAGCAGGGGCACGGTCCTGAGCACCGGGGAGCTGTTTTTT. It encodes CASSRGTVLSTGELFF.

This clonotype was recorded at least ten times. The V and J genes are TRBV20-1 and TRBJ1-2, with D tentatively TRBD1 (5 bases). Between the trimmed V and J ends, which lost 0 bases and 8 bases, there was a span of 16 bases. Germline CDR1 and CDR2: DFQATT and SNEGSKA (reference sequence). This CDR3 has 14 amino acids. For the CDR3, the DNA is TGCAGTGCTAGAGAAATTACGTCGGGGCAAGGCTACACCTTC. Residues: CSAREITSGQGYTF.

This clonotype rates as medium-sized. The genes are TRBV6-6 and TRBJ2-7; a possible D gene is TRBD1 (7 bases). This CDR3 is 11 amino acids long. CDR1 is MNHNY, CDR2 SVGAGI, per germline (reference sequence). V lost 11 bases and J lost 3, with 11 bases in between. CDR3 nucleotides: TGTGCCGCGGGACAGCTCTACGAGCAGTACTTC. It translates to CAAGQLYEQYF.

In its sample, this clonotype ranks as medium-sized. J is TRBJ1-4 and V is TRBV12-3 or TRBV12-4; 8 bases agree with TRBD1. V shed 5 bases, J shed 8 bases, and the junction held 10 bases outside the gene matches. The CDR3 spans 15 residues. DNA for the CDR3: TGTGCCAGCAGTCTCTCGGGACAGGCCGTGGAAAAACTGTTTTTT. Residues: CASSLSGQAVEKLFF.

This clonotype has ten or more counts. The chain has TRBV25-1 and TRBJ1-4, with 9 bases that match TRBD1. The CDR3 totals 14 residues. CDR1 MGHDK and CDR2 SYGVNS come from the germline V gene. Trimming took 5 bases from V and 11 from J; bases not matched to a gene: 9. The CDR3 sequence is CASSPGQGLGKLFF. The CDR3 DNA sequence: TGTGCCAGCAGTCCAGGACAGGGGTTAGGTAAACTGTTTTTT. The whole variable domain, filled in from reference TRBV25-1 and TRBJ1-4, reads EADIYQTPRYLVIGTGKKITLECSQTMGHDKMYWYQQDPGMELHLIHYSYGVNSTEKGDLSSESTVSRIRTEHFPLTLESARPSHTSQYLCASSPGQGLGKLFFGSGTQLSVL.

V is TRBV7-6 and J is TRBJ2-7; TRBD2 matches 8 bases. CDR1 and CDR2 (germline): SGHVS, FNYEAQ. The CDR3 is made up of 16 amino acids. V trimming: 1 base; J trimming: 0 bases; junction bases outside the gene matches: 5. CDR3 in amino acids: CASSLELAARSYEQYF. The CDR3 DNA reads TGTGCCAGCAGCTTAGAACTAGCGGCCCGCTCCTACGAGCAGTACTTC.

The V gene is TRBV11-2, the J gene TRBJ2-2; the D is unclear. The CDR3 spans 13 residues. The germline V gene has CDR1 SGHAT and CDR2 FQNNGV. V was shortened by 6 bases and J by 2 bases, with 7 bases between the two germline ends. CDR3 amino acids: CASSPRNTGELFF. DNA for the CDR3: TGTGCCAGCAGTCCTCGTAACACCGGGGAGCTGTTTTTT.

In this sample, this clonotype is medium-sized. The CDR3 loop is CSVKGGGRWTEKLFF. CDR3 nucleotides: TGCAGCGTGAAGGGGGGCGGGCGCTGGACTGAAAAACTGTTTTTT. This rearrangement joins TRBV29-1 to TRBJ1-4, with a tentative D call TRBD1 (6 bases). V lost 6 bases to trimming and J lost 7 bases, with 21 bases between them. This CDR3 comprises 15 residues. Germline V lookup: CDR1 SQVTM, CDR2 ANQGSEA.

This clonotype appeared many times. The chain recombines TRBV6-5 with TRBJ2-2; D unclear. CDR1 is MNHEY, CDR2 SVGAGI, per germline. V was clipped by 0 bases and J by 3 bases, with 11 bases between them. The CDR3 runs 16 residues. The CDR3 nucleotides are TGTGCCAGCAGTTACTCGAGTGGAAGGGACACCGGGGAGCTGTTTTTT. Its translation is CASSYSSGRDTGELFF.

This clonotype was counted only a few times. The chain is built from TRBV2 and TRBJ1-1; no firm D call. The CDR3 has 14 amino acids. Germline values: CDR1 SNHLY, CDR2 FYNNEI. The V end lost 3 bases, the J end lost 4 bases, and 12 bases lay between the germline ends. CDR3 coding DNA: TGTGCCAGCAGTGAGGGCCGGGTTGTCACTGAAGCTTTCTTT. Its protein is CASSEGRVVTEAFF.

Many counts were recorded for this clonotype. The V gene is TRBV11-3, the J gene TRBJ1-1; tentative D call: TRBD1 (5 bases). This CDR3 region has 13 residues. Between the trimmed V and J ends, which lost 5 bases and 4 bases, there was a span of 11 bases. CDR1 is SGHNT, CDR2 YENEEA, per germline. The CDR3 region has the DNA TGTGCCAGCAGCATCCTGGGGGGCACTGAAGCTTTCTTT. Translating it yields CASSILGGTEAFF. Supplemented by reference TRBV11-3 and TRBJ1-1, the full variable domain reads EAGVVQSPRYKIIEKKQPVAFWCNPISGHNTLYWYLQNLGQGPELLIRYENEEAVDDSQLPKDRFSAERLKGVDSTLKIQPAELGDSAVYLCASSILGGTEAFFGQGTRLTVV.

By share of the sample, this clonotype is medium-sized (0.01 to 0.1%). The V and J genes are TRBV29-1 and TRBJ2-3, with a tentative D call TRBD2 (6 bases). This CDR3 has 15 residues. CDR1 is SQVTM and CDR2 is ANQGSEA in the germline V gene. V lost 6 bases to trimming and J lost 1 base, with 17 bases between them. CDR3 nucleotides: TGCAGCGTCCGAAGAGGGGAGGCCCGCACAGATACGCAGTATTTT. As protein: CSVRRGEARTDTQYF.

In this sample, this clonotype is medium-sized. J is TRBJ2-1 and V is TRBV7-6; D uncertain. Germline CDR1 reads SGHVS; CDR2 reads FNYEAQ. The V and J ends lost 5 bases and 0 bases respectively, with 11 bases between them. The CDR3 is 15 amino acids. The CDR3: CASSRSTGSYNEQFF. Written as DNA, the CDR3 is TGTGCCAGCAGCCGGAGTACTGGCTCCTACAATGAGCAGTTCTTC. The full variable domain, rest sourced from reference TRBV7-6 and TRBJ2-1, is GAGVSQSPRYKVTKRGQDVALRCDPISGHVSLYWYRQALGQGPEFLTYFNYEAQQDKSGLPNDRFSAERPEGSISTLTIQRTEQRDSAMYRCASSRSTGSYNEQFFGPGTRLTVL.

This clonotype was observed at least ten times. CDR3 residues: CASSPRTGGDGYTF. CDR3 in DNA: TGTGCCAGCTCACCTCGGACAGGGGGCGATGGCTACACCTTC. V and J are TRBV18 and TRBJ1-2; 11 bases are shared with TRBD1. The germline V gene has CDR1 KGHSH and CDR2 LQKENI. The CDR3 loop spans 14 amino acids. J was trimmed by 6 bases and V by 3 bases; bases with no gene match: 3.